A selection of T cell receptor beta chains follows, all from one sample in a study of cytomegalovirus exposure and HLA in healthy donors. Produced via immunoSEQ multiplex PCR; TCRdb's table is partial and in-frame only. The profile shows about 37,000 clones, around 69% of them singletons. Material: PBMCs. These receptors were collected from a young man in good health and CMV-seronegative. Both conserved end residues are part of each CDR3. Fields, in order: V gene, J gene, CDR3 protein.

TRBV9	TRBJ2-3	CASSPSGTSTDTQYF
TRBV28	TRBJ1-2	CASSNRGPSYGYPF
TRBV19	TRBJ1-4	CASSIGGNEKLFF
TRBV5-1	TRBJ2-7	CASSFIPREYREQYF
TRBV18	TRBJ1-2	CASSPNSGTGGTTAGYPF
TRBV7-2	TRBJ2-7	CASSFPYPSSYEQYF
TRBV5-1	TRBJ2-1	CASSPEASGGQFF
TRBV5-1	NA	CASSLASGGFGSYEQYF
TRBV12-5	TRBJ2-1	CASGLGTSGSFNEEQFF
TRBV6-5	TRBJ1-3	CASSYSRESSGNTIYF
TRBV2	TRBJ1-2	CASRAGTGVGYTF
TRBV5-8	TRBJ2-5	CASSHGTSGGPYQETQYF
TRBV9	TRBJ2-7	CASSPRPAARYEQYF
TRBV19	TRBJ2-7	CASKGTWGDEQYF
TRBV30	TRBJ1-5	CAWSVSGGNQPQHF
TRBV28	TRBJ1-4	CASFGGAGEKLFF
TRBV5-5	TRBJ1-2	CASSWGEDYGYTF
TRBV28	TRBJ2-3	CASSTTSFRRQYF
TRBV19	TRBJ1-2	CASSILEGGGANYGYTF
TRBV7-9	TRBJ2-3	CASSSIADTQYF
TRBV15	TRBJ1-4	CATSNHREGDEKLFF
TRBV5-1	TRBJ2-3	CASSLDGTSADTQYF
TRBV6-1	TRBJ2-3	CASKEGTFSTDTQYF
TRBV27	TRBJ2-2	CASSLGGRDTGELFF
TRBV28	TRBJ1-2	CASSWRGGYTF
TRBV6-6	TRBJ1-6	CAIRAGNSPLHF
TRBV28	TRBJ2-7	CASSLSARTANSYEQYF
TRBV27	TRBJ1-2	CASSDFPSTGNGGRDGYTF
TRBV7-9	TRBJ2-1	CASSPGGEGPEQFF
TRBV15	TRBJ2-7	CATRRFGLAGYEQYF
TRBV5-5	TRBJ2-7	CASSLAAGTSSRSSYEQYF
TRBV7-9	NA	CASREPGQGGEQYF
TRBV7-3	TRBJ1-5	CATPGGGPPQHF
TRBV18	TRBJ1-4	CASSPNFGATNEKLFF
TRBV9	TRBJ2-7	CASSVGAGISLYEQYF
TRBV19	TRBJ2-1	CASSMLAGGPREQFF
TRBV7-9	TRBJ2-4	CASSRGSGGTAKNIQYF
TRBV7-3	TRBJ1-2	CASSPGQATHYGYTF
TRBV27	TRBJ1-1	CASSLYRNTEAFF
TRBV9	TRBJ2-3	CASSVQGRDTQYF
TRBV18	TRBJ2-5	CASSPVAGSPETQYF
TRBV11-2	TRBJ2-2	CASSLDPGDENTGELFF
TRBV28	TRBJ1-2	CASEGRRPSTYGYTF
TRBV5-1	TRBJ2-7	CASSTGGTIDEQYF
TRBV20-1	TRBJ2-7	CSAVNYEQYF
TRBV5-1	TRBJ2-7	CASSQGTAYEQYF
TRBV7-9	TRBJ1-3	CASSGTVETSGNTIYF
TRBV7-9	TRBJ2-5	CASSYSGAGAQETQYF
TRBV18	TRBJ2-1	CASSPPNPRTSGGGSYNEQFF
TRBV2	TRBJ1-4	CASSRGALINEKLFF
TRBV2	TRBJ1-1	CASSERGNMNTEAFF